Below are 14 T cell receptor beta chains sequenced from a single sample in a study of OX40 agonist ivuxolimab in advanced cancers. Profiled with immunoSEQ multiplex PCR; TCRdb holds only in-frame clones, not every one. The sample consists of tens of thousands of clones, approximately 89% of them appearing once. The sequences come from CD4+ or CD8+ T cells sorted from blood, collected in a trial of the OX40 agonist ivuxolimab. These receptors all come from an adult with an advanced solid tumor such as melanoma, head and neck, liver or kidney cancer.

This chain joins TRBV18 and TRBJ2-7, with 9 bases that match TRBD2. Germline assignment: CDR1 KGHSH and CDR2 LQKENI. This CDR3 is built from 15 residues. J gave up 3 bases and V 3 bases, and 6 bases lay outside the gene matches. The CDR3 reads CASSPLQTSGYEQYF. For the CDR3, the DNA is TGTGCCAGCTCACCGCTACAGACTAGCGGCTACGAGCAGTACTTC. Full variable domain (outside the CDR3, taken from reference TRBV18 and TRBJ2-7): NAGVMQNPRHLVRRRGQEARLRCSPMKGHSHVYWYRQLPEEGLKFMVYLQKENIIDESGMPKERFSAEFPKEGPSILRIQQVVRGDSAAYFCASSPLQTSGYEQYFGPGTRLTVT.

There are a few counts of this clone. The V gene is TRBV5-1, the J gene TRBJ2-1, with D maybe TRBD2 (7 bases). Germline values: CDR1 SGHRS, CDR2 YFSETQ. The V gene lost 1 base and the J gene lost 0 bases, with 17 bases spanning the gap. The CDR3 loop spans 18 amino acids. CDR3 amino acids: CASSLWGGRASSYNEQFF. For the CDR3, the DNA is TGCGCCAGCAGCTTGTGGGGGGGGCGGGCCAGCTCCTACAATGAGCAGTTCTTC.

This clone occurred a few times. CDR3 region: CASSPQGRTEAFF. In DNA, the CDR3 is TGTGCCAGCAGCCCACAGGGGAGGACTGAAGCTTTCTTT. The V and J genes are TRBV9 and TRBJ1-1, with 7 bases that match TRBD1. The V gene end was trimmed by 4 bases and the J gene end by 5 bases; junction bases not matched to a gene: 5. Germline V gene lookup returns CDR1 SGDLS and CDR2 YYNGEE. The CDR3 runs 13 residues.

In its sample, this clone was seen once. V is TRBV2 and J is TRBJ2-5; TRBD1 matches at 9 bases. V was clipped by 8 bases and J by 11 bases; unmatched bases: 9. The CDR3 is 12 amino acids. The germline CDR1 and CDR2 sequences are SNHLY and FYNNEI. The CDR3 DNA reads as TGTGCCAGCTCCACAGGGGGCAAGGAGCAGTACTTC. This translates into CASSTGGKEQYF.

This sequence joins TRBV5-4 and TRBJ1-1; perhaps TRBD1 as D (6 bases). The CDR3 is 13 amino acids. The germline CDR1 and CDR2 sequences are SGHNT and YYREEE (reference sequence). The germline V and J ends were trimmed by 3 bases and 1 base, with 7 bases remaining between them. The CDR3 region has the DNA TGTGCCAGCAGCTGGGACACGAACACTGAAGCTTTCTTT. This codes for CASSWDTNTEAFF.

The rearrangement joins TRBV10-3 to TRBJ2-3; weak D call: TRBD1 (7 bases). V gave up 4 bases and J gave up 4 bases, with 9 bases separating them. Germline CDR1 is ENHRY and CDR2 is SYGVKD. The length of the CDR3 is 13 residues. The CDR3: CAISVRGADTQYF. DNA for the CDR3: TGTGCCATCAGTGTCAGGGGGGCAGATACGCAGTATTTT.

The gene calls are TRBV10-3 and TRBJ2-3; D remains ambiguous. Germline CDR1 and CDR2: ENHRY and SYGVKD. Trimming removed 3 bases at V and 2 bases at J, with 12 bases between. This CDR3 comprises 15 residues. The CDR3 bases are TGTGCCATCAGTGAATCGGGCGGCGACACAGATACGCAGTATTTT. It is translated as CAISESGGDTDTQYF.

The rearrangement links TRBV7-2 to TRBJ2-5, with a weak D call TRBD1 (6 bases). V was cut by 5 bases and J by 0 bases, with 13 bases left in between. CDR3 size: 15 residues. Looked up from germline, CDR1 is SGHTA and CDR2 is FQGNSA. The CDR3 here is CASSPPGAYQETQYF. CDR3 DNA: TGTGCCAGCAGCCCCCCAGGGGCGTACCAAGAGACCCAGTACTTC. The full variable domain, in which reference TRBV7-2 and TRBJ2-5 provide the parts outside the CDR3, is GAGVSQSPSNKVTEKGKDVELRCDPISGHTALYWYRQSLGQGLEFLIYFQGNSAPDKSGLPSDRFSAERTGGSVSTLTIQRTQQEDSAVYLCASSPPGAYQETQYFGPGTRLLVL.

This chain links TRBV5-1 with TRBJ2-5, with D unclear. V gave up 4 bases and J gave up 1 base, with 2 bases separating them. In germline, CDR1 is SGHRS, CDR2 YFSETQ. This CDR3 has 11 amino acids. DNA for the CDR3: TGCGCCAGCAGCATCCAAGAGACCCAGTACTTC. Its protein product is CASSIQETQYF.

This sequence joins TRBV4-1 and TRBJ2-7; D is perhaps TRBD2 (5 bases). CDR1 and CDR2 (germline): MGHRA, YSYEKL. V was pared by 4 bases and J by 5 bases, with 21 bases between. The CDR3 has 16 amino acids. The CDR3 DNA sequence: TGCGCCAGCAGCCGGGAGAGGAGACACCCTTTCAACGAGCAGTACTTC. It encodes CASSRERRHPFNEQYF.

The rearrangement links TRBV7-6 to TRBJ2-1; 12 bases align to TRBD1. The J segment lost 10 bases and the V segment lost 3 bases, leaving 4 bases of the junction unmatched. The germline V gene encodes CDR1 SGHVS and CDR2 FNYEAQ. CDR3 size: 14 residues. CDR3 DNA: TGTGCCAGCAGCTTGGGACAGGGGGCAAGCGAGCAGTTCTTC. Encoded protein: CASSLGQGASEQFF.

The V and J genes are TRBV28 and TRBJ1-3, with D unresolved. V was trimmed by 1 base and J by 2 bases, leaving 9 bases between them. CDR1 MDHEN and CDR2 SYDVKM come from the germline V gene. The CDR3 covers 15 residues. In DNA form, the CDR3 reads TGTGCCAGCAGTTTATATTTAGGGCCTGGAAACACCATATATTTT. This encodes CASSLYLGPGNTIYF.

As for this clone: Other DNA sequences in the same sample also yield this CDR3. This rearrangement joins TRBV6-6 to TRBJ1-3; perhaps TRBD1 as D (6 bases). This CDR3 has 14 residues. Germline V lookup: CDR1 MNHNY, CDR2 SVGAGI (reference sequence). The V and J ends lost 3 bases and 9 bases respectively, with 15 bases between them. The CDR3 DNA reads TGTGCCAGCAGTTATACCGTACAGGGTGGCACCATATATTTT. It encodes CASSYTVQGGTIYF.

The V gene is TRBV29-1, the J gene TRBJ1-1; weak D call: TRBD1 (6 bases). CDR1 is SQVTM, CDR2 ANQGSEA, per germline. There are 12 residues in the CDR3. V dropped 4 bases and J dropped 5 bases, with 11 bases sitting between them. CDR3 protein: CSVARGSTEAFF. The CDR3 region has the DNA TGCAGCGTTGCTAGGGGGAGTACTGAAGCTTTCTTT.